The 26 T cell receptor beta chains reported below all come from one sample, sequenced in a study of blood T cells in healthy people across ages. Next came a second PCR, run for about 7 to 12 cycles, which used a sample-barcoded 5' primer along with a J-beta primer mix. TCRdb re-derived calls from the 5' RACE reads in MiXCR, one entry per CDR3 protein. This repertoire shows about 970,000 distinct CDR3 sequences, about 53% found once; its top ten account for around a fifth. The material sequenced was blood. The receptor set was obtained from a woman aged 60 to 75 in good health.

This chain connects TRBV9 to TRBJ2-1, with 9 bases that match TRBD2. In germline, CDR1 is SGDLS, CDR2 YYNGEE. The V gene end was trimmed by 0 bases and the J gene end by 6 bases; junction bases not matched to a gene: 1. CDR3 length equals 14 residues. DNA for the CDR3: TGTGCCAGCAGCGTAGGCGGGAGGGCCAATGAGCAGTTCTTC. Translating gives CASSVGGRANEQFF.

V usage is TRBV9 and J usage is TRBJ2-7; no firm D call. In germline, CDR1 is SGDLS, CDR2 YYNGEE. There are 15 residues in the CDR3. V was pared by 0 bases and J by 0 bases, with 10 bases between. The CDR3 DNA reads as TGTGCCAGCAGCGTAGATCCAGGCTTCTCCTACGAGCAGTACTTC. Translating gives CASSVDPGFSYEQYF.

The chain combines TRBV15 with TRBJ2-3, with no clear D. With 0 bases removed from V and 2 bases from J, the gap between germline ends came to 6 bases. There are 14 residues in the CDR3. CDR1 and CDR2 (germline): LNHNV, YYDKDF (reference sequence). The CDR3 loop reads CATSRDGNTDTQYF. The CDR3 nucleotides read TGTGCCACCAGCAGAGATGGCAACACAGATACGCAGTATTTT.

This chain joins TRBV7-2 and TRBJ2-5; no firm D call. Germline values: CDR1 SGHTA, CDR2 FQGNSA. Between the trimmed V and J ends, which lost 10 bases and 3 bases, there was a span of 15 bases. This CDR3 has 13 residues. The CDR3 DNA reads TGTGCCACTTCTTATCAGATGGAAGAGACCCAGTACTTC. It encodes CATSYQMEETQYF.

This clonotype was detected only a few times. The rearrangement links TRBV29-1 to TRBJ2-5; 10 bases fit TRBD1. The germline V gene has CDR1 SQVTM and CDR2 ANQGSEA. This CDR3 contains 13 residues. This CDR3 is CTVGGQGIKTQYF. In DNA, the CDR3 is TGCACCGTGGGGGGACAGGGGATAAAGACCCAGTACTTC.

The chain joins TRBV11-2 to TRBJ2-7; D is possibly TRBD1 (5 bases). This CDR3 region has 14 residues. With 3 bases removed from V and 4 bases from J, the gap between germline ends came to 13 bases. Per germline, CDR1 SGHAT and CDR2 FQNNGV. CDR3 sequence: CASSFRVNGYEQYF. CDR3 in DNA: TGTGCCAGCAGCTTCAGGGTTAACGGGTACGAGCAGTACTTC.

The CDR3 here is CSVAGTSGNNEQFF. The CDR3 DNA reads TGCAGCGTAGCCGGGACTAGCGGCAACAATGAGCAGTTCTTC. The genes are TRBV29-1 and TRBJ2-1; 11 bases agree with TRBD2. Germline assignment: CDR1 SQVTM and CDR2 ANQGSEA. The CDR3 contains 14 residues. V lost 6 bases and J lost 5; bases outside the gene matches: 6.

This clonotype was counted a few times. This chain connects TRBV6-1 to TRBJ1-1; the D is unclear. This CDR3 comprises 14 residues. Germline V gene sequence: CDR1 MNHNS, CDR2 SASEGT. V was clipped by 6 bases and J by 1 base, with 12 bases between them. The CDR3 sequence is CASSADGSNTEAFF. The CDR3, as DNA: TGTGCCAGCAGCGCGGACGGATCGAACACTGAAGCTTTCTTT.

The table lists this clonotype with a count of one. This sequence joins TRBV7-3 and TRBJ2-7; 12 nucleotides line up with TRBD2. Trimming removed 3 bases from V and 2 bases from J; junction bases left unmatched: 5. Germline assignment: CDR1 SGHTA and CDR2 FQGTGA. This CDR3 is built from 16 residues. CDR3 region: CASSFRTSGETYEQYF. CDR3 DNA: TGTGCCAGCAGCTTCCGGACTAGCGGGGAAACCTACGAGCAGTACTTC.

The count of this clonotype is one. The rearrangement joins TRBV6-5 to TRBJ2-1; 9 bases map to TRBD2. CDR3 size: 15 residues. The germline CDR1 and CDR2 sequences are MNHEY and SVGAGI. Trimming cost V 2 bases and J 8 bases; bases outside gene matches: 7. CDR3 bases: TGTGCCAGCAGTTACCGCGGGAGGGCCTTCGATGAGCAGTTCTTC. This translates into CASSYRGRAFDEQFF.

This chain uses TRBV7-8 with TRBJ2-5; D is unresolved. This CDR3 spans 16 amino acids. V lost 1 base and J 0 bases, leaving 12 bases between the germline ends. Germline V gene sequence: CDR1 SGHVS, CDR2 FQNEAQ. For the CDR3, the DNA is TGTGCCAGCAGCTTAGTAGTTAGGATTTACCAAGAGACCCAGTACTTC. It specifies CASSLVVRIYQETQYF.

This clonotype was recorded once. The chain links TRBV20-1 to TRBJ1-6; TRBD1 might be the D (5 bases). This CDR3 comprises 13 residues. Per germline, CDR1 DFQATT and CDR2 SNEGSKA (reference sequence). V was cut by 3 bases and J by 10 bases, with 13 bases left in between. CDR3 nucleotide sequence: TGCAGTGCTAGGATCAGGGAAGGGTCACCCCTCCACTTT. It translates to CSARIREGSPLHF.

This clonotype was picked up a small number of times. The chain links TRBV3-1 to TRBJ2-6; D is perhaps TRBD1 (6 bases). Per the germline V gene, CDR1 is LGHDT and CDR2 is YNNKEL (reference sequence). CDR3 length: 18 amino acids. Trimming removed 6 bases at V and 0 bases at J, with 18 bases between. CDR3 coding DNA: TGTGCCAGCAGACGCGTGAGGGACACCAGCTCTGGGGCCAACGTCCTGACTTTC. This sequence encodes CASRRVRDTSSGANVLTF.

The CDR3 spells CASNFPTDIQYF. The CDR3 DNA reads as TGTGCCAGCAACTTCCCCACGGACATTCAGTACTTC. The chain joins TRBV6-1 to TRBJ2-4, with D unclear. The CDR3 sequence is 12 residues long. V shed 7 bases and J shed 8 bases, with 12 bases lying between them. Germline-derived CDR1 and CDR2 are MNHNS and SASEGT.

V gene TRBV29-1 combines with J gene TRBJ2-1, with 7 positions matching TRBD2. Trimming cost V 5 bases and J 5 bases; bases outside gene matches: 9. The CDR3 contains 14 residues. Germline V lookup: CDR1 SQVTM, CDR2 ANQGSEA. The CDR3 sequence: CSVHRGRVHNEQFF. Here the CDR3 DNA reads TGCAGCGTTCACCGGGGGAGGGTCCACAATGAGCAGTTCTTC.

In nucleotides, the CDR3 is TGTGCCTGGAGAACAGGGCTCGGCGAGACCCAGTACTTC. Amino acids: CAWRTGLGETQYF. J is TRBJ2-5 and V is TRBV30; TRBD1 is a possible D gene (6 bases). The CDR3 length is 13 residues. Germline CDR1 GTSNPN, CDR2 SVGIG (reference sequence). V lost 3 bases and J lost 5, with 13 bases in between.

V gene TRBV15 combines with J gene TRBJ2-5; no clear D gene. Gene TRBJ2-7 matches the end of the DNA better, so the J call may be wrong. CDR3 length equals 14 residues. Germline lookup yields CDR1 LNHNV and CDR2 YYDKDF (reference sequence). The CDR3: CATSREMGIYEQYF. Here the CDR3 DNA reads TGTGCCACCAGCAGAGAGATGGGGATTTACGAGCAGTACTTC.

This chain connects TRBV6-2 or TRBV6-3 to TRBJ1-2, with TRBD1 matching over 7 bases. V trimming: 8 bases; J trimming: 4 bases; junction bases outside the gene matches: 4. This CDR3 spans 12 amino acids. Germline V gene sequence: CDR1 MNHEY, CDR2 SVGEGT. CDR3 region: CASDRDGYGYTF. The CDR3 bases are TGTGCCAGCGACAGGGATGGCTATGGCTACACCTTC.

V usage is TRBV9 and J usage is TRBJ1-4; D remains unclear. Germline loops: CDR1 SGDLS, CDR2 YYNGEE. This CDR3 region has 13 residues. V was pared by 1 base and J by 3 bases, with 4 bases between. The CDR3 is CASSVSANEKLFF. CDR3 coding DNA: TGTGCCAGCAGCGTATCGGCTAATGAAAAACTGTTTTTT.

This clonotype has more than one count but fewer than ten. The chain couples TRBV5-1 to TRBJ1-5, with D maybe TRBD1 (5 bases). The germline V gene has CDR1 SGHRS and CDR2 YFSETQ. The CDR3 runs 13 residues. The V end lost 6 bases, the J end lost 7 bases, and 14 bases lay between the germline ends. The CDR3 loop is CASIGGSYQPQHF. The CDR3, as DNA: TGCGCCAGCATTGGGGGTTCATACCAGCCCCAGCATTTT.

This clonotype came up once. The chain couples TRBV20-1 to TRBJ2-4; D is unresolved. Germline-derived CDR1 and CDR2 are DFQATT and SNEGSKA (reference sequence). The CDR3 has 15 amino acids. Trimming removed 3 bases from V and 13 bases from J, with 25 bases in between. The CDR3 nucleotides read TGCAGTGCTAGGGGTCAGGTGGATCCCTACTACGGGCAGTACTTC. Amino acid sequence: CSARGQVDPYYGQYF.

This chain links TRBV11-2 with TRBJ2-1, with 7 bases aligning to TRBD1. Germline CDR1 is SGHAT and CDR2 is FQNNGV. V lost 6 bases, J lost 3 bases, and 11 bases stayed unmatched. The CDR3 has 16 residues. The CDR3 DNA reads as TGTGCCAGCAGGACAGGGCCCGCCTTACTCTACAATGAGCAGTTCTTC. Translation gives CASRTGPALLYNEQFF.

The chain employs TRBV29-1 and TRBJ2-1, with D possibly matching TRBD2 (6 bases). Deletions cut 7 bases from V and 7 bases from J, with 20 bases between. The CDR3 runs 14 residues. CDR1 is SQVTM and CDR2 is ANQGSEA in the germline V gene. The CDR3 sequence: CSALVAGYMNEQFF. The CDR3 coding sequence is TGCAGCGCCCTAGTTGCGGGATATATGAATGAGCAGTTCTTC.

This clonotype was seen a few times. This sequence joins TRBV12-3 or TRBV12-4 and TRBJ1-5; possibly TRBD1 for D (5 bases). The CDR3 is 14 amino acids. V dropped 5 bases and J dropped 7 bases, with 15 bases sitting between them. The chain's CDR3 is CASSPSGGGQPQHF. In nucleotides, the CDR3 is TGTGCCAGCAGTCCTTCGGGGGGAGGGCAGCCCCAGCATTTT.

This clonotype was detected a few times. The CDR3 DNA reads as TGTGCCAGCAGTAGCCCAAGGACTAGCTCCGGGGACGAGCAGTACTTC. This translates into CASSSPRTSSGDEQYF. The chain recombines TRBV6-5 with TRBJ2-7; 8 nucleotides line up with TRBD2. The CDR3 sequence is 16 residues long. From germline, CDR1 is MNHEY and CDR2 SVGAGI. After removal of 5 bases from V and 5 bases from J, the junction contained 14 bases not matched to a gene.

Regarding this clonotype: At one end, the junction sequence differs from germline, possibly due to a read error. The DNA for the CDR3 is TGTGCCAGCAGCTTAAAGAGTCGGTCCTGCGAGCAGTACTTC. This codes for CASSLKSRSCEQYF. V usage is TRBV7-2 and J usage is TRBJ2-7; D uncertain. The CDR3 is 14 residues long. Germline values: CDR1 SGHTA, CDR2 FQGNSA.